This T cell receptor beta chain was sequenced in a study of blood T cells in healthy people across ages. Next came a second PCR, run for about 7 to 12 cycles, which used a sample-barcoded 5' primer along with a J-beta primer mix. TCRdb itself ran the 5' RACE reads through MiXCR, one entry per CDR3 protein. This sample has around 820,000 distinct CDR3 sequences; about 25% occur once, and the top ten carry more than 3%. A few counts support this clonotype. This CDR3 contains 16 residues. With V trimmed by 8 bases and J by 0 bases, 7 bases remained unmatched. Germline loops: CDR1 MNHEY, CDR2 SMNVEV (reference sequence). These data also featured in a second study, about T cells of mothers and their children. According to that study: A few healthy Caucasian mothers gave samples, and so did their six children.

V is TRBV27 and J is TRBJ2-2; 9 bases fit TRBD2. This TCR came from a boy aged 5-17 years in good health. Sequencing input: blood. CDR3 protein: CASAYPSGTNTGELFF. DNA of the CDR3: TGTGCCAGCGCATATCCTAGCGGGACGAACACCGGGGAGCTGTTTTTT.